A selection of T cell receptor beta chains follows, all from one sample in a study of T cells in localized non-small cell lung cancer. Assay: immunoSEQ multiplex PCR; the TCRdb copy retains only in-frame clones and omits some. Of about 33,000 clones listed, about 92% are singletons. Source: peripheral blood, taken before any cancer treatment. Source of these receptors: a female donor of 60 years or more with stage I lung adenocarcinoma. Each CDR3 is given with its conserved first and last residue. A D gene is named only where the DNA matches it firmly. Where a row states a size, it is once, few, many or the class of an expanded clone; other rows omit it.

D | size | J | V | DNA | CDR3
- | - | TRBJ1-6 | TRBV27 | TGTGCCGCGAACTCCTATAATTCACCCCTCCACTTT | CAANSYNSPLHF
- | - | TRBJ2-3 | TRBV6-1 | TGTGCCAGCAGTGAAGCGGTAGGGGAACATACGCAGTATTTT | CASSEAVGEHTQYF
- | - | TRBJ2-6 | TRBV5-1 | TGCGCCAGCAGCTTGGCCCCAGGGGATGGTGGGGCCAACGTCCTGACTTTC | CASSLAPGDGGANVLTF
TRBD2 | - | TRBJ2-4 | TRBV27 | TGTGCCAGCAGTCCTGGGGGGGTAGCCAAAAACATTCAGTACTTC | CASSPGGVAKNIQYF
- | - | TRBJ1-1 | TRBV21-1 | TGTGCCAGCAGCACAAAAGCGGGGGCGGGTCTTGGTACTGAAGCTTTCTTT | CASSTKAGAGLGTEAFF
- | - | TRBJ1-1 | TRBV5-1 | TGCGCCAGCAGCTTGGGACCCCCCAATGAAGCTTTCTTT | CASSLGPPNEAFF
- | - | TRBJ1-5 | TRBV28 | TGTGCCAGCCGAAAAAGCAGGGTGGACCAGCCCCAGCATTTT | CASRKSRVDQPQHF
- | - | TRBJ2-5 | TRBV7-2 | TGTGCCAGCAGCTCGCCGGGACTAGAGACCCAGTACTTC | CASSSPGLETQYF
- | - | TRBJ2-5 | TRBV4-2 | TGTGCCAGCAGCCAAGAAGCGCGTTCCGAGACCCAGTACTTC | CASSQEARSETQYF
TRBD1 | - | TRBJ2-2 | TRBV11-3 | TGTGCCAGCAGCCCAGGGACAGCTAACACCGGGGAGCTGTTTTTT | CASSPGTANTGELFF
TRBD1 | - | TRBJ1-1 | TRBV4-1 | TGCGCCAGCAGCCAAGCGACAGGGCTGAACACTGAAGCTTTCTTT | CASSQATGLNTEAFF
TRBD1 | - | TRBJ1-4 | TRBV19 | TGTGCCAGTAGTACGAGGACAGGGACTAATGAAAAACTGTTTTTT | CASSTRTGTNEKLFF
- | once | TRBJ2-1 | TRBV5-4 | TGTGCCAGCAGCTTGGGGGTAAATGAGCAGTTCTTC | CASSLGVNEQFF
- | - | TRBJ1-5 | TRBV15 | TGTGCCACCAGCAGAGATTTAGGGGGGTGGCAGCCCCAGCATTTT | CATSRDLGGWQPQHF
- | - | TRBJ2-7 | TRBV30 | TGTGCCTGGAATCCGACTAGAGGATCTCTTGAGCAGTACTTC | CAWNPTRGSLEQYF
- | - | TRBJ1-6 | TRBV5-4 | TGTGCCAGCAGCTTGAAAGGGAGCTCACCCCTCCACTTT | CASSLKGSSPLHF
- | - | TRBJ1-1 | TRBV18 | TGTGCCAGCTCACCAGAAGGGGGGAACACTGAAGCTTTCTTT | CASSPEGGNTEAFF
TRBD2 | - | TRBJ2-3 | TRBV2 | TGTGCCAGCAGTGACCGGGGGGGCACAGATACGCAGTATTTT | CASSDRGGTDTQYF
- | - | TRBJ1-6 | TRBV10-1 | TGCGCCAGCAGTAGTATTCGCAATTCACCCCTCCACTTT | CASSSIRNSPLHF
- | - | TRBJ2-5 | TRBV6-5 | TGTGCCAGCAGTTACTCAACGGTCTCTGCCCAGTACTTC | CASSYSTVSAQYF